A selection of T cell receptor beta chains follows, all from one sample in a study of CD8 T cells in cerebrospinal fluid in Alzheimer's disease. One entry per CDR3 protein, without DNA, is what TCRdb gives after re-calling the 10x single-cell sequencing reads. Its table records about 1,200 distinct CDR3 sequences. Input material: cerebrospinal fluid. The receptor set was obtained from a human donor in good health. Each CDR3 is given with its conserved first and last residue. Clone size appears in some rows only: once, few, many, or a class for an expanded clone.

len: 13; abundance: large; j_gene: TRBJ1-1; v_gene: TRBV6-1; CDR3aa: CASSLNRDTEAFF
len: 17; abundance: medium-sized; j_gene: TRBJ1-5; v_gene: TRBV6-2/TRBV6-3; CDR3aa: CASSPIGGLRSNQPQHF
len: 16; abundance: .; j_gene: TRBJ2-3; v_gene: TRBV5-8; CDR3aa: CASSDEPGRASDTQYF
len: 19; abundance: large; j_gene: TRBJ2-7; v_gene: TRBV11-2; CDR3aa: CASSLSDFWFRPGAYEQYF
len: 13; abundance: medium-sized; j_gene: TRBJ2-7; v_gene: TRBV7-2; CDR3aa: CASSLGLAYEQYF
len: 15; abundance: large; j_gene: TRBJ2-7; v_gene: TRBV7-2; CDR3aa: CASSPGGAGGYEQYF
len: 13; abundance: medium-sized; j_gene: TRBJ2-1; v_gene: TRBV29-1; CDR3aa: CSVWPVSYNEQFF
len: 13; abundance: large; j_gene: TRBJ2-7; v_gene: TRBV7-9; CDR3aa: CASESRGSYEQYF
len: 16; abundance: large; j_gene: TRBJ2-6; v_gene: TRBV20-1; CDR3aa: CSARDPPGSGANVLTF
len: 19; abundance: medium-sized; j_gene: TRBJ2-3; v_gene: TRBV18; CDR3aa: CASSPLTRTPRESPDTQYF
len: 16; abundance: .; j_gene: TRBJ1-2; v_gene: TRBV19; CDR3aa: CASSIGDVGFNYGYTF
len: 13; abundance: medium-sized; j_gene: TRBJ1-4; v_gene: TRBV18; CDR3aa: CAGQRATNEKLFF
len: 14; abundance: large; j_gene: TRBJ1-4; v_gene: TRBV28; CDR3aa: CASSLPRDEEKLFF
len: 11; abundance: medium-sized; j_gene: TRBJ1-1; v_gene: TRBV12-3/TRBV12-4; CDR3aa: CASWRGREAFF
len: 16; abundance: medium-sized; j_gene: TRBJ2-3; v_gene: TRBV10-3; CDR3aa: CAISEGGRGREGTQYF
len: 13; abundance: medium-sized; j_gene: TRBJ1-1; v_gene: TRBV5-1; CDR3aa: CASQGAGNTEAFF
len: 16; abundance: medium-sized; j_gene: TRBJ2-7; v_gene: TRBV27; CDR3aa: CASSSSSGSYIYEQYF
len: 16; abundance: large; j_gene: TRBJ2-6; v_gene: TRBV19; CDR3aa: CASSNLQGSGANVLTF
len: 13; abundance: large; j_gene: TRBJ1-1; v_gene: TRBV7-2; CDR3aa: CASSLTFRSVAFF
len: 13; abundance: large; j_gene: TRBJ1-1; v_gene: TRBV6-2/TRBV6-3; CDR3aa: CASTEARGTEAFF
len: 16; abundance: large; j_gene: TRBJ1-5; v_gene: TRBV5-1; CDR3aa: CASSLDGDHSNQPQHF
len: 11; abundance: medium-sized; j_gene: TRBJ2-3; v_gene: TRBV6-1; CDR3aa: CASSEWDTQYF
len: 14; abundance: medium-sized; j_gene: TRBJ2-7; v_gene: TRBV5-4; CDR3aa: CASSFFGTSYEQYF
len: 15; abundance: medium-sized; j_gene: TRBJ2-7; v_gene: TRBV5-1; CDR3aa: CASSGSQGARDEQYF
len: 15; abundance: medium-sized; j_gene: TRBJ2-5; v_gene: TRBV7-9; CDR3aa: CASSLTGNLGETQYF
len: 16; abundance: large; j_gene: TRBJ2-1; v_gene: TRBV4-3; CDR3aa: CASSQILGRPSDEQFF
len: 17; abundance: medium-sized; j_gene: TRBJ2-5; v_gene: TRBV20-1; CDR3aa: CSAKRGLAGIRQETQYF
len: 12; abundance: large; j_gene: TRBJ2-7; v_gene: TRBV10-3; CDR3aa: CAIGDETYEQYF
len: 15; abundance: medium-sized; j_gene: TRBJ1-4; v_gene: TRBV7-9; CDR3aa: CASSFPGAVFEKLFF